This T cell receptor beta chain comes out of a study of T cells expressing NK-cell markers. TCRdb reworked the 5' RACE reads into one entry per CDR3 protein, no DNA. Its table records about 430,000 distinct CDR3 sequences. This CDR3 is 15 amino acids long. Germline CDR1 MGHRA, CDR2 YSYEKL. This TCR was recovered from a woman in her 50s in good health. The source material was blood T cells: a sorted CD56 or NKG2C T cell subset, CD4+ or CD8+ T cells, or bulk PBMC T cells (not recorded which). The chain carries TRBV4-1 and TRBJ2-2; checking the TCRdb D call of TRBD1 is not possible without DNA. CDR3 sequence reads: CASSRPGPNTGELFF.